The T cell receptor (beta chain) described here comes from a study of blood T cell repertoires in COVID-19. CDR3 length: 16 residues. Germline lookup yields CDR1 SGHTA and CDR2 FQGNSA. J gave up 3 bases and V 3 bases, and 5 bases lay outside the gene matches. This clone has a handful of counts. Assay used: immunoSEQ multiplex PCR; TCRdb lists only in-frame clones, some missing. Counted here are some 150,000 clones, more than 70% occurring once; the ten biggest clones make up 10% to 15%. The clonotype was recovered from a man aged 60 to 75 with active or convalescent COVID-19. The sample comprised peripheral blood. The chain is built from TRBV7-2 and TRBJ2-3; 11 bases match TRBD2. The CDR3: CASSFSGRAKTDTQYF. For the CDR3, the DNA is TGTGCCAGCAGCTTTAGCGGGAGGGCCAAGACAGATACGCAGTATTTT.